This TCR beta chain is drawn from a study of cytomegalovirus exposure and HLA in healthy donors. Study observations and caveats: The listing of some 170 TCR beta chains classed them as cytomegalovirus-associated.

Sequencing used immunoSEQ multiplex PCR; TCRdb keeps in-frame clones, though not all of them. The data show over 150,000 clones, 85% to 90% seen once. The germline V gene has CDR1 SGHAT and CDR2 FQNNGV. The ends lost 5 bases at V and 0 bases at J; junction bases unmatched: 5. The CDR3 is 17 amino acids. Concerning this clone itself: Antigen unknown.

The J gene is TRBJ2-6, the V gene TRBV11-2; 9 bases line up with TRBD1. Sample: PBMCs. The TCR originated in a woman aged 18-30 years in good health and CMV-seropositive. CDR3 DNA sequence: TGTGCCAGCAGCCAGGCGACAGGGGGCTCTGGGGCCAACGTCCTGACTTTC. Translating gives CASSQATGGSGANVLTF. The whole variable domain, filled in from reference TRBV11-2 and TRBJ2-6, reads EAGVAQSPRYKIIEKRQSVAFWCNPISGHATLYWYQQILGQGPKLLIQFQNNGVVDDSQLPKDRFSAERLKGVDSTLKIQPAKLEDSAVYLCASSQATGGSGANVLTFGAGSRLTVL.